These 10 T cell receptor beta chains were sequenced from one sample in a study of control samples from healthy donors and cancer patients. The assay was immunoSEQ multiplex PCR, and TCRdb's table has in-frame clones only and misses some. The data show under 150,000 clones, about 95% seen once. What was sequenced was blood. The receptors here all came from a man aged 25 to 40 in good health.

The chain joins TRBV7-2 to TRBJ2-3; D gene unclear. V was cut by 2 bases and J by 3 bases, with 12 bases left in between. Per germline, CDR1 SGHTA and CDR2 FQGNSA. The CDR3 is 15 residues long. The CDR3 loop reads CASSLTRTTTDTQYF. CDR3 coding DNA: TGTGCCAGCAGCTTAACGCGGACGACTACAGATACGCAGTATTTT.

The chain is built from TRBV6-1 and TRBJ1-1, with unresolved D. The CDR3 runs 16 residues. V was cut by 0 bases and J by 0 bases, with 11 bases left in between. CDR1 is MNHNS and CDR2 is SASEGT in the germline V gene. The CDR3 here is CASSEALWGMNTEAFF. CDR3 coding DNA: TGTGCCAGCAGTGAAGCGCTTTGGGGAATGAACACTGAAGCTTTCTTT.

The chain recombines TRBV11-2 with TRBJ2-5; D gene ambiguous. CDR3 length: 17 amino acids. Trimming pared 1 base from V and 5 bases from J, leaving 20 bases between. CDR1 and CDR2 from the germline V gene are SGHAT and FQNNGV. For the CDR3, the DNA is TGTGCCAGCAGCTTAGTCGTCCACCCCGGGCCCTTGGAGACCCAGTACTTC. The encoded protein is CASSLVVHPGPLETQYF. The full variable domain, with the rest looked up from reference TRBV11-2 and TRBJ2-5, is EAGVAQSPRYKIIEKRQSVAFWCNPISGHATLYWYQQILGQGPKLLIQFQNNGVVDDSQLPKDRFSAERLKGVDSTLKIQPAKLEDSAVYLCASSLVVHPGPLETQYFGPGTRLLVL.

V gene TRBV15 combines with J gene TRBJ1-6, with a possible D match to TRBD1 (5 bases). From germline, CDR1 is LNHNV and CDR2 YYDKDF (reference sequence). V gave up 3 bases and J gave up 7 bases, with 10 bases separating them. The CDR3 consists of 14 residues. The CDR3 loop is CATSRGRQNSPLHF. CDR3 nucleotides: TGTGCCACCAGCAGGGGACGACAAAATTCACCCCTCCACTTT.

The chain's CDR3 is CASSNGQGLEQYF. DNA of the CDR3: TGTGCCAGCAGCAATGGACAGGGACTCGAGCAGTACTTC. V and J are TRBV21-1 and TRBJ2-7; TRBD1, as called in the table, went unchecked against the DNA. TRBV21-1 represents a pseudogene. The CDR3 extends over 13 amino acids.

This clone showed up just once. The chain has TRBV7-2 and TRBJ1-2; D unresolved. The CDR3 has 14 amino acids. Germline V gives CDR1 SGHTA, CDR2 FQGNSA. V lost 4 bases and J lost 4, with 13 bases in between. As DNA, the CDR3 is TGTGCCAGCAGCTCACTAACAGTTTTCTATGGCTACACCTTC. It specifies CASSSLTVFYGYTF.

V and J are TRBV6-5 and TRBJ2-4; 8 nucleotides match TRBD2. Trimming cost V 2 bases and J 7 bases; bases outside gene matches: 7. The CDR3 consists of 15 residues. Germline V gene lookup returns CDR1 MNHEY and CDR2 SVGAGI. The CDR3 protein is CASSYGGGTGNIQYF. The CDR3 DNA is TGTGCCAGCAGTTACGGCGGGGGGACGGGGAACATTCAGTACTTC.

This sequence joins TRBV18 and TRBJ1-3; the D gene is possibly TRBD1 (6 bases). The CDR3 length is 14 residues. Germline loops: CDR1 KGHSH, CDR2 LQKENI. Deletions cut 6 bases from V and 3 bases from J, with 12 bases between. In nucleotides, the CDR3 is TGTGCCAGCTCCCGGGACATGGGTGGAAACACCATATATTTT. It specifies CASSRDMGGNTIYF.

This clone occurred once. The rearrangement links TRBV11-2 to TRBJ1-5; a possible D gene is TRBD1 (5 bases). Deletions cut 10 bases from V and 0 bases from J, with 16 bases between. Germline V CDR1 and CDR2: SGHAT, FQNNGV. The CDR3 is 15 amino acids. The CDR3 sequence: CATWGPSDSNQPQHF. In nucleotides, the CDR3 is TGTGCCACCTGGGGACCGAGTGATAGCAATCAGCCCCAGCATTTT.

The chain uses TRBV18 and TRBJ1-3; D unresolved. Deletions cut 8 bases from V and 2 bases from J, with 1 base between. In germline, CDR1 is KGHSH, CDR2 LQKENI. This CDR3 contains 10 residues. CDR3 residues: CASAGNTIYF. The CDR3, as DNA: TGTGCCAGCGCTGGAAACACCATATATTTT.